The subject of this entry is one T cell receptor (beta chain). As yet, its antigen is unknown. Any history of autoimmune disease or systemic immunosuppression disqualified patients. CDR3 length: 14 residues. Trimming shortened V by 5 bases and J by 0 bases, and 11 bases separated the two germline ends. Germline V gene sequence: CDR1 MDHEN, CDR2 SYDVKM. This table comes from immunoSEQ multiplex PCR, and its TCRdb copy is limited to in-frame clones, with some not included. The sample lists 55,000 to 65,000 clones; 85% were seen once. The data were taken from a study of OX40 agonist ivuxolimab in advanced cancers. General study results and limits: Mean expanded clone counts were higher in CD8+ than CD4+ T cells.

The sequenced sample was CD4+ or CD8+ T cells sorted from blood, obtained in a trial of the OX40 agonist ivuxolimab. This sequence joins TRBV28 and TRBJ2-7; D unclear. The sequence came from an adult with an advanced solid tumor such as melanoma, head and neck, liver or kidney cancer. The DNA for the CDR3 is TGTGCCAGCAGTCCCGTGGGTAGCTCCTACGAGCAGTACTTC. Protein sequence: CASSPVGSSYEQYF. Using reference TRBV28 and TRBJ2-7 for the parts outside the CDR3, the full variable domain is DVKVTQSSRYLVKRTGEKVFLECVQDMDHENMFWYRQDPGLGLRLIYFSYDVKMKEKGDIPEGYSVSREKKERFSLILESASTNQTSMYLCASSPVGSSYEQYFGPGTRLTVT.